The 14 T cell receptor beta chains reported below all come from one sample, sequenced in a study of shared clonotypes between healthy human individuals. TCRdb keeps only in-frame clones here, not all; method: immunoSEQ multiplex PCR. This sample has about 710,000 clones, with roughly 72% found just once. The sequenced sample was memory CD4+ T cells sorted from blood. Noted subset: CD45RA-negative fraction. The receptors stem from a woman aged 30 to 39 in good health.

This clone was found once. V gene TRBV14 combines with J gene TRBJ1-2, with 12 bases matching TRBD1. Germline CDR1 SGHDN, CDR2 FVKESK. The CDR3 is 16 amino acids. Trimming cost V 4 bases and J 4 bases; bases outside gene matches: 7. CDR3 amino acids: CASSPSGTGGGYGYTF. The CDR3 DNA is TGTGCCAGCAGCCCGTCCGGGACAGGGGGCGGCTATGGCTACACCTTC.

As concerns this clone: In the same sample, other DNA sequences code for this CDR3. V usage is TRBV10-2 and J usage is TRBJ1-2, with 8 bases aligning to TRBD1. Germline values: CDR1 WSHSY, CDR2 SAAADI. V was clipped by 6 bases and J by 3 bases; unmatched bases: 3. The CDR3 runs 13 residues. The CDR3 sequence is CASSGTGDYGYTF. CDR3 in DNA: TGCGCCAGCAGCGGGACAGGAGACTATGGCTACACCTTC.

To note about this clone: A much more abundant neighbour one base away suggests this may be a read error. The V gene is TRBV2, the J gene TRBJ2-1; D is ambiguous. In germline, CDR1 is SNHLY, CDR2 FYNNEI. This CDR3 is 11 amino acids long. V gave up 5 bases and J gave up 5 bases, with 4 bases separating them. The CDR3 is CASSSNNEQFF. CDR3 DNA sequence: TGTGCCAGCAGTTCGAACAATGAGCAGTTCTTC.

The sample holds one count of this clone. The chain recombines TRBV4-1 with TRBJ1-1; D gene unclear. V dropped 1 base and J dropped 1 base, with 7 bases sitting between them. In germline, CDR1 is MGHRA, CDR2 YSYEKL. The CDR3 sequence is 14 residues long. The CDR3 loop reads CASSQVQKNTEAFF. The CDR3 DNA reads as TGCGCCAGCAGCCAAGTACAGAAGAACACTGAAGCTTTCTTT.

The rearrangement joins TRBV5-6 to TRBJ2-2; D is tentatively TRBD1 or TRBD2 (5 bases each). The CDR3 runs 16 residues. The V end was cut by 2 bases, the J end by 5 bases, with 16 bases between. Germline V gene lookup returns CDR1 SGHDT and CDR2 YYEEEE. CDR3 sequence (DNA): TGTGCCAGCAGCTTCCCGGGGCTGGGAACGACCGGGGAGCTGTTTTTT. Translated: CASSFPGLGTTGELFF.

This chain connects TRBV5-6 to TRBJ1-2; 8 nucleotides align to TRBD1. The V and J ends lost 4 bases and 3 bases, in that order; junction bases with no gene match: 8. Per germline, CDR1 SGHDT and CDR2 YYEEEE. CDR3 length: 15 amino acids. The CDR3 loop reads CASSAQPTGDYGYTF. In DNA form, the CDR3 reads TGTGCCAGCAGCGCGCAACCGACAGGGGACTATGGCTACACCTTC.

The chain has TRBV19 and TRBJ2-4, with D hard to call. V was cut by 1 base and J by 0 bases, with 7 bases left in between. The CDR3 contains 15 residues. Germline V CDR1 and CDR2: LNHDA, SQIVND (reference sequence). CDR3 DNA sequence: TGTGCCAGTAGTATAGTAAGGGCAGCCAAAAACATTCAGTACTTC. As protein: CASSIVRAAKNIQYF. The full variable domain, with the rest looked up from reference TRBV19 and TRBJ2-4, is DGGITQSPKYLFRKEGQNVTLSCEQNLNHDAMYWYRQDPGQGLRLIYYSQIVNDFQKGDIAEGYSVSREKKESFPLTVTSAQKNPTAFYLCASSIVRAAKNIQYFGAGTRLSVL.

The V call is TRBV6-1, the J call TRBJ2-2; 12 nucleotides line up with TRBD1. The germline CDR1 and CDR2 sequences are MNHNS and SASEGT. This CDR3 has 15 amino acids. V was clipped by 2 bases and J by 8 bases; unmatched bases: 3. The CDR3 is CASSERGQGAGELFF. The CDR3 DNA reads TGTGCCAGCAGTGAAAGGGGACAGGGGGCGGGGGAGCTGTTTTTT.

DNA of the CDR3: TGTGCCAGCAAGCCAGGCACAGATACGCAGTATTTT. It codes for CASKPGTDTQYF. The rearrangement joins TRBV6-6 to TRBJ2-3; D ambiguous. Germline V lookup: CDR1 MNHNY, CDR2 SVGAGI (reference sequence). CDR3 size: 12 residues. V dropped 7 bases and J dropped 1 base, with 6 bases sitting between them.

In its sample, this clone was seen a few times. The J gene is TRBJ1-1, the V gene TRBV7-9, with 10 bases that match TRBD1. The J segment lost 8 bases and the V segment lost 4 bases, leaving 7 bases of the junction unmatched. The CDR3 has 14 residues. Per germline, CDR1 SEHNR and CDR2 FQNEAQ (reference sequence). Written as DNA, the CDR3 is TGTGCCAGCAGCTGGGGACAGGGGAATGGAGAAGCTTTCTTT. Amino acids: CASSWGQGNGEAFF.

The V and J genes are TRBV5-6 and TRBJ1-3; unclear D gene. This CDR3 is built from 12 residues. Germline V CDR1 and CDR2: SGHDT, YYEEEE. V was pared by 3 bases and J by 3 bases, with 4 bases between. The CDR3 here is CASSWLGNTIYF. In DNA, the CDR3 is TGTGCCAGCAGCTGGCTTGGAAACACCATATATTTT.

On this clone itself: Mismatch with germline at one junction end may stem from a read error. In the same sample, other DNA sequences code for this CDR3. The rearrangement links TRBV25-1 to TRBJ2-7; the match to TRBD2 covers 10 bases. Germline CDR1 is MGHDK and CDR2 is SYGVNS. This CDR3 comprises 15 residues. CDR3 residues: CASRAIAGGSYEQYF. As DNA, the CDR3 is TGTGCCAGCAGAGCTATAGCGGGAGGATCCTATGAGCAGTACTTC.

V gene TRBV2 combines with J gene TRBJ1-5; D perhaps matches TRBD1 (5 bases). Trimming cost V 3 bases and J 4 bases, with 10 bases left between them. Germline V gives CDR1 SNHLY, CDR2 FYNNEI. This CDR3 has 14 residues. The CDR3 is CASSELRGNQPQHF. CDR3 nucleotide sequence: TGTGCCAGCAGTGAGCTGAGGGGAAATCAGCCCCAGCATTTT.

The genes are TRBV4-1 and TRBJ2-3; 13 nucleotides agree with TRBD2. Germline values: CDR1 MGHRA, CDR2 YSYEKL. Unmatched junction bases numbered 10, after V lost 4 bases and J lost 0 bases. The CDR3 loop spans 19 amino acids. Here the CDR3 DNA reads TGCGCCAGCAGCCTTCGACTAGCGGGAGGAACAAGTAGCACAGATACGCAGTATTTT. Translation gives CASSLRLAGGTSSTDTQYF.